The TCR beta chain described here comes from a study of CD8 T cells in Susac syndrome. Overall study: The Susac syndrome patients were therapy-naive, on corticosteroids, or on intravenous immunoglobulin alone at blood draw.

About 0.5 to 1 ug RNA was reverse transcribed with random hexamers. Amplification of TCR beta CDR3 used immunoSEQ multiplex PCR across 54 Vbeta and 13 Jbeta. TCRdb analysed the immunoSEQ multiplex PCR reads with MiXCR anew, one entry per CDR3 protein. The sample records 240,000 or so distinct CDR3 sequences, about 96% being singletons. Per the germline V gene, CDR1 is LNHDA and CDR2 is SQIVND (reference sequence). The CDR3 spans 16 residues. V gave up 7 bases and J gave up 5 bases, with 23 bases separating them. This clonotype was detected once. The sequencing input was CD4+ T cells from PBMCs. The sequence was obtained from a human donor with Susac syndrome. This chain links TRBV19 with TRBJ1-2; D remains unclear. CDR3 sequence: CASTIGGGQPHYGYTF. The CDR3 nucleotides are TGTGCCAGTACCATAGGCGGCGGGCAACCACATTATGGCTACACCTTC.